A selection of T cell receptor beta chains follows, all from one sample in a study of T cell clonotyping in hematopoietic cell transplantation. Sequenced by immunoSEQ multiplex PCR; TCRdb stores in-frame clones only, minus some. In the table there are about 29,000 clones, around 80% of which are singletons. Material: peripheral blood mononuclear cells, obtained before stem cell transplant. The receptors shown here come from a woman younger than 45 with chronic myeloid leukemia. Some clones in this sample may be carry-over from other donors' samples. Both conserved end residues are part of each CDR3. D genes are given only for firm matches. The size field is filled for only some rows; it gives once, few, many or a size class.

J gene,D gene,V gene,clone size,CDR3 protein,CDR3 DNA
TRBJ1-2,NA,TRBV27,NA,CASSPAVQGYGYTF,TGTGCCAGCAGTCCTGCTGTACAGGGTTATGGCTACACCTTC
TRBJ2-5,TRBD2,TRBV7-2,NA,CASSLGLAEETQYF,TGTGCCAGCAGCTTAGGACTAGCGGAAGAGACCCAGTACTTC
TRBJ1-1,NA,TRBV5-1,NA,CASSLVAGGTEAFF,TGCGCCAGCAGCTTGGTCGCGGGGGGCACTGAAGCTTTCTTT
TRBJ1-1,NA,TRBV29-1,NA,CSVEANSWTEAFF,TGCAGCGTTGAGGCGAATAGTTGGACTGAAGCTTTCTTT
TRBJ2-5,NA,TRBV7-9,NA,CASSVKRYQETQYF,TGTGCCAGCAGCGTCAAAAGATACCAAGAGACCCAGTACTTC
TRBJ2-1,NA,TRBV6-4,NA,CASSRGEPHNEQFF,TGTGCCAGCAGTAGGGGGGAACCACACAATGAGCAGTTCTTC
TRBJ2-1,NA,TRBV28,NA,CASSFPGSYNEQFF,TGTGCCAGCAGTTTCCCAGGGAGCTACAATGAGCAGTTCTTC
TRBJ1-2,TRBD1,TRBV30,NA,CAWTRPGQGAYGYTF,TGTGCCTGGACACGTCCGGGACAGGGAGCCTATGGCTACACCTTC
TRBJ1-1,NA,TRBV14,NA,CASSQDRNTEAFF,TGTGCCAGCAGCCAAGACAGGAACACTGAAGCTTTCTTT
TRBJ1-1,NA,TRBV9,NA,CASSPQDGNTEAFF,TGTGCCAGCAGCCCTCAGGACGGGAACACTGAAGCTTTCTTT
TRBJ2-5,NA,TRBV4-1,NA,CASSLPEYQETQYF,TGCGCCAGCAGCCTCCCTGAGTACCAAGAGACCCAGTACTTC
TRBJ2-1,NA,TRBV5-6,NA,CASSPMGTPGDEQFF,TGTGCCAGCAGCCCGATGGGGACACCGGGCGATGAGCAGTTCTTC
TRBJ2-1,TRBD2,TRBV7-9,NA,CASRLAENEQFF,TGTGCCAGCAGACTAGCGGAAAATGAGCAGTTCTTC
TRBJ1-1,TRBD1,TRBV2,NA,CASSDGTGGTEAFF,TGTGCCAGCAGTGATGGGACAGGGGGCACTGAAGCTTTCTTT
TRBJ2-7,TRBD2,TRBV4-1,NA,CASKREFGGGAYEQYF,TGCGCCAGCAAGAGGGAATTCGGCGGGGGGGCCTACGAGCAGTACTTC
TRBJ2-7,NA,TRBV30,NA,CAWSWYGRNYEQYF,TGTGCCTGGAGTTGGTACGGCAGGAACTACGAGCAGTACTTC
TRBJ2-2,NA,TRBV9,NA,CASSPEGGDTGELFF,TGTGCCAGCAGCCCAGAGGGCGGAGACACCGGGGAGCTGTTTTTT
TRBJ2-7,TRBD2,TRBV5-1,NA,CASSLGGGRLEQYF,TGCGCCAGCAGCTTGGGGGGCGGGAGGCTCGAGCAGTACTTC
TRBJ1-2,NA,TRBV13,NA,CASSPQLAGYTF,TGTGCCAGCAGCCCCCAGCTGGCGGGCTACACCTTC
TRBJ1-1,NA,TRBV13,NA,CASSLGGRDTEAFF,TGTGCCAGCAGCTTAGGGGGCCGGGACACTGAAGCTTTCTTT
TRBJ2-1,NA,TRBV7-9,NA,CASSGQRTYNEQFF,TGTGCCAGCAGCGGCCAGCGCACCTACAATGAGCAGTTCTTC
TRBJ2-2,NA,TRBV6-5,NA,CASSRTGELFF,TGTGCCAGCAGTCGTACCGGGGAGCTGTTTTTT
TRBJ1-6,NA,TRBV7-2,NA,CASSLVMNYNSPLHF,TGTGCCAGCAGCTTAGTCATGAACTATAATTCACCCCTCCACTTT
TRBJ1-1,NA,TRBV19,NA,CASSPPDSLYTEAFF,TGTGCCAGTAGTCCCCCGGACAGCCTTTACACTGAAGCTTTCTTT
TRBJ2-1,NA,TRBV4-1,once,CASSQKTGGEQFF,TGCGCCAGCAGCCAAAAGACGGGCGGTGAGCAGTTCTTC
TRBJ2-2,NA,TRBV11-2,NA,CASSLVGAYGELFF,TGTGCCAGCAGCTTAGTGGGGGCGTACGGGGAGCTGTTTTTT
TRBJ1-2,NA,TRBV7-3,NA,CASSLTVAGAGYTF,TGTGCCAGCAGCTTAACGGTGGCAGGGGCTGGCTACACCTTC
TRBJ2-2,NA,TRBV11-3,NA,CASSFSTNTGELFF,TGTGCCAGCAGCTTCTCTACGAACACCGGGGAGCTGTTTTTT
TRBJ1-1,NA,TRBV5-1,NA,CASRSRADTEAFF,TGCGCCAGCAGGTCTCGGGCAGACACTGAAGCTTTCTTT
TRBJ1-1,NA,TRBV5-1,NA,CASSLADSLNTEAFF,TGCGCCAGCAGCTTGGCCGACAGCCTGAACACTGAAGCTTTCTTT
TRBJ1-2,TRBD1,TRBV5-1,NA,CASSPDRTAVYGYTF,TGCGCCAGCAGCCCGGACAGGACGGCGGTGTATGGCTACACCTTC
TRBJ2-5,NA,TRBV9,NA,CASSVDPRGTGGATQYF,TGTGCCAGCAGCGTAGATCCCCGGGGTACTGGCGGCGCGACCCAGTACTTC
TRBJ2-7,NA,TRBV5-1,NA,CASKVHDGGLSEQYF,TGCGCCAGCAAGGTCCACGACGGAGGTCTGAGTGAGCAGTACTTC
TRBJ1-1,TRBD1,TRBV5-1,NA,CASSSGTGGTEAFF,TGCGCCAGCAGCTCCGGGACAGGGGGCACTGAAGCTTTCTTT
TRBJ2-7,TRBD1,TRBV29-1,few,CSVERTGRSYEQYF,TGCAGCGTCGAACGGACAGGGAGGTCCTACGAGCAGTACTTC
TRBJ1-1,NA,TRBV6-5,NA,CASSYLMGTEAFF,TGTGCCAGCAGTTACCTCATGGGAACTGAAGCTTTCTTT
TRBJ2-1,TRBD2,TRBV5-1,NA,CASSPGTSGGQGNEQFF,TGCGCCAGCAGTCCCGGGACTAGCGGGGGCCAAGGGAATGAGCAGTTCTTC
TRBJ2-4,TRBD2,TRBV7-2,NA,CASSSRTAGDIQYF,TGTGCCAGCAGCTCCCGGACAGCGGGGGACATTCAGTACTTC
TRBJ2-1,TRBD1,TRBV5-1,NA,CASSSLQGLRGNEQFF,TGCGCCAGCAGCTCACTACAGGGGTTAAGAGGGAATGAGCAGTTCTTC
TRBJ1-2,TRBD1,TRBV2,NA,CASLRSPGTGGWPF,TGTGCCAGCTTACGTTCACCGGGGACAGGGGGTTGGCCCTTC
TRBJ2-1,TRBD1,TRBV29-1,NA,CSAGTGVYNEQFF,TGCAGCGCTGGGACAGGGGTTTACAATGAGCAGTTCTTC
TRBJ1-2,TRBD1,TRBV7-9,NA,CASSLSLRGPVYGYTF,TGTGCCAGCAGCTTATCTCTCAGGGGGCCGGTCTATGGCTACACCTTC
TRBJ2-3,NA,TRBV10-3,once,CAISEGRGGDTQYF,TGTGCCATCAGTGAAGGAAGGGGGGGAGATACGCAGTATTTT
TRBJ2-5,TRBD2,TRBV2,once,CASSREASGGFGETQYF,TGTGCCAGCAGTCGCGAAGCTAGCGGGGGGTTTGGGGAGACCCAGTACTTC
TRBJ1-2,NA,TRBV5-6,NA,CASSPRDTHGYTF,TGTGCCAGCAGCCCTAGGGACACTCATGGCTACACCTTC
TRBJ1-1,TRBD1,TRBV25-1,NA,CASGEGAGAFF,TGTGCCAGCGGGGAGGGGGCTGGGGCTTTCTTT
TRBJ1-1,NA,TRBV2,NA,CASSQEMNTEAFF,TGTGCCAGCAGCCAGGAAATGAACACTGAAGCTTTCTTT
TRBJ2-7,NA,TRBV6-5,few,CASSTGRHEQYF,TGTGCCAGCAGTACGGGGAGGCACGAGCAGTACTTC
TRBJ2-3,NA,TRBV7-9,once,CASSLLDGTDTQYF,TGTGCCAGCAGCCTCTTGGATGGGACAGATACGCAGTATTTT
TRBJ1-1,TRBD1,TRBV27,NA,CASRYRDRGSTEAFF,TGTGCCAGCAGGTACCGGGACAGGGGCAGCACTGAAGCTTTCTTT
TRBJ2-5,NA,TRBV20-1,NA,CSARTEETQYF,TGCAGTGCTAGGACGGAGGAGACCCAGTACTTC